This TCR beta chain is from a study of human T cells and chemical hapten exposure. Study-level background: 2% DPC applied to an approximately 2 cm by approximately 2 cm arm area sensitized donors. Across its approximately 25 weeks, the study gave patients weekly diphenylcyclopropenone doses to the scalp. The cohort included alopecia areata under or over 50% scalp, totalis and universalis. Broader study findings: Alopecia in the donors means their immune response may deviate from healthy people's.

One entry per CDR3 protein, called by TCRdb with MiXCR from the RACE reads. The sample contains tens of thousands of distinct CDR3 sequences, 10% of which appear only once. This clonotype was seen only a few times. Its antigen is currently unknown. The CDR3 length is 15 residues. Documented time point: patch test 2, 6 weeks after DPC sensitization. Treatment given: therapeutic diphenylcyclopropenone sensitization with weekly scalp DPC. This sequence was found in a woman in her fifties or sixties with alopecia areata. Some clones in this sample may be carry-over from other donors' samples. This sequence joins TRBV21-1 and TRBJ1-5. TRBV21-1 is a pseudogene segment. The sequenced sample was whole blood, obtained in connection with sensitization to the hapten diphenylcyclopropenone (DPC). CDR3 coding DNA: TGTGCCAGCAGCAAACTTGAGCGAAGCAATCAGCCCCAGCATTTT. Protein product: CASSKLERSNQPQHF.